The sequence of this T cell receptor beta chain was determined in a study of regulatory T cells in long-lasting Graves disease (dated by TCRdb to the early 2020s). Regarding the study in general: Persistent Graves' disease meant more than 5 years of antithyroid drug treatment with TSH receptor autoantibodies that stayed positive. The study was registered as a clinical trial and conducted in China. Persistent Graves' disease patients in the clinical cohort had taken antithyroid drugs for roughly ten years on average. A total of roughly 33 samples underwent TCR sequencing: some 13 from persistent and roughly 20 from newly diagnosed Graves' disease patients. Patients with persistent Graves' disease were compared with patients with newly diagnosed Graves' disease using TCR sequencing and RNA sequencing of peripheral blood.

The time point tag for this specimen amounts to: persistent/refractory GD, antithyroid drugs over 5 years with positive TRAb. For both TCR sequencing and RNA sequencing, RNA was extracted from PBMCs in TRIzol. Graves' disease was diagnosed according to American Thyroid Association guidelines. Patients for the study were recruited at an endocrinology department in Xi'an, China. Each patient gave 7 to 9.5 milliliters of peripheral blood, collected in an EDTA anticoagulant tube. Ficoll Paque Plus density gradient separation was used to isolate PBMCs, and no additional T cell sorting was done. An Agilent 2100 Bioanalyzer and agarose gel were used to check RNA quality, while a NanoDrop 2000 measured RNA concentration. Measured from the cysteine to the phenylalanine, the CDR3 is 13 residues long. Only the CDR3 DNA stays, 39 bases, in frame from base 1. Sequences SGHDN (CDR1) and FVKESK (CDR2) are obtained from the germline V gene. Trimming at the junction amounts to 4 bases on V and 8 bases on J, and the germline ends lie 9 bases apart.

In its sample, this clonotype was seen a few times. No cognate antigen has been identified for it. Base qualities are missing; no much larger clone stands one base away. What the research found in general, with its limitations: Persistent disease showed preferential use of TRBV28, TRBJ1-2 and TRBJ2-5, whereas newly diagnosed disease favored TRBV20-1 and TRBJ2-1. Sequencing and analysis were restricted to the TCR beta chain. More public clonotypes were shared among persistent patients (roughly 3,000) than among newly diagnosed patients (roughly 960). As a limitation, the authors acknowledged that the small sample size may reduce accuracy. Because the primary lesion, thyroid tissue, could not be accessed, the study looked at peripheral blood alone. Persistent Graves' disease patients showed lower TCR Shannon entropy and fewer highly expanded clones than newly diagnosed patients, suggesting clonal expansion.

The receptor library was made with multiplex PCR. Sequencing was performed on an Illumina HiSeq 4000. CDR3 regions were amplified by Arm-PCR with iRepertoire HTBI primers to construct TCR beta libraries. PCR products were gel purified before sequencing. In the original analysis: A total of around 66 TRBV and under 15 TRBJ segments were identified across samples and were used for gene usage analysis of CDR3 amino acid clonotypes. Filtered high-quality paired reads were merged into contigs using COPE and FqMerger. BLAST was used to align contigs to the IMGT TRBV, TRBD and TRBJ reference genes, and CDR3 was defined following IMGT. Highly expanded clones were defined as clonotypes with a frequency above 0.1%. Shannon entropy served as the measure of repertoire diversity, while the Gini coefficient captured V-J evenness. A clonotype was considered public if more than one individual shared it. TCRdb reprocessing: public reads trimmed at Q25 with fastp, clones called with MiXCR, in-frame beta chains kept. Every entry covers one CDR3 protein and lists the most common genes and DNA from its rows. These V and J calls derive from TCRdb rather than the authors' analysis. This sample has about 470,000 distinct CDR3 sequences in its table, and around 20% of those were observed once. The ten largest clones represent under 9% of the sample.

This material consisted of peripheral blood mononuclear cells (PBMCs), taken when the disease was refractory, from a patient treated with antithyroid drugs. The TCR comes from a female donor with Graves disease. Recombination linked TRBV14 to TRBJ1-6, with no reliable assignment of the D segment. The DNA is as follows: TGTGCCAGCAGCCTAAAAACGGATTCACCCCTCCACTTT. This sequence encodes CASSLKTDSPLHF.